This T cell receptor beta chain was recovered during a study of response to subunit inactivated influenza vaccine. Study-wide points: It was suggested by the authors that few new T cells are recruited by each seasonal influenza vaccination.

From the RT-PCR reads, TCRdb called clonotypes with MiXCR, one entry per CDR3 protein. Here the sample spans roughly 700,000 distinct CDR3 sequences, approximately 15% being singletons. Concerning this clonotype: The antigen remains undetermined.

Material: PBMCs from blood, obtained 14 days before vaccination. This TCR derives from a man between 45 and 60 years old who received an inactivated influenza vaccine.

As DNA, the CDR3 is TGTGCCAGCAGCCAAGGAATCACTGGTGAAAAACTGTTTTTT. Residues: CASSQGITGEKLFF. This chain joins TRBV3-1 and TRBJ1-4; D unclear. Deletions cut 1 base from V and 7 bases from J, with 10 bases between. The germline V gene encodes CDR1 LGHDT and CDR2 YNNKEL (reference sequence). CDR3 length: 14 residues.